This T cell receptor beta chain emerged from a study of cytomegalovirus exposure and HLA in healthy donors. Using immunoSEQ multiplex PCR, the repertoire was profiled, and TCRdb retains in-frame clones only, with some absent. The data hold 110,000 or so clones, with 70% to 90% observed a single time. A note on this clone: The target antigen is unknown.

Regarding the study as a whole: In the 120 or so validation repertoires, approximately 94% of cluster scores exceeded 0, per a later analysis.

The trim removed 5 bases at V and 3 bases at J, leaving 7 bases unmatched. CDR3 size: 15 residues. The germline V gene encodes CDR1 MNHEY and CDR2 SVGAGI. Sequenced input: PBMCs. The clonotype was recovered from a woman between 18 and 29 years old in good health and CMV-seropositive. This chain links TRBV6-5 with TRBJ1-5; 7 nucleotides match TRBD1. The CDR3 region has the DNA TGTGCCAGCAGTCCGCGCAGGGGGACCAATCAGCCCCAGCATTTT. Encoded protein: CASSPRRGTNQPQHF.